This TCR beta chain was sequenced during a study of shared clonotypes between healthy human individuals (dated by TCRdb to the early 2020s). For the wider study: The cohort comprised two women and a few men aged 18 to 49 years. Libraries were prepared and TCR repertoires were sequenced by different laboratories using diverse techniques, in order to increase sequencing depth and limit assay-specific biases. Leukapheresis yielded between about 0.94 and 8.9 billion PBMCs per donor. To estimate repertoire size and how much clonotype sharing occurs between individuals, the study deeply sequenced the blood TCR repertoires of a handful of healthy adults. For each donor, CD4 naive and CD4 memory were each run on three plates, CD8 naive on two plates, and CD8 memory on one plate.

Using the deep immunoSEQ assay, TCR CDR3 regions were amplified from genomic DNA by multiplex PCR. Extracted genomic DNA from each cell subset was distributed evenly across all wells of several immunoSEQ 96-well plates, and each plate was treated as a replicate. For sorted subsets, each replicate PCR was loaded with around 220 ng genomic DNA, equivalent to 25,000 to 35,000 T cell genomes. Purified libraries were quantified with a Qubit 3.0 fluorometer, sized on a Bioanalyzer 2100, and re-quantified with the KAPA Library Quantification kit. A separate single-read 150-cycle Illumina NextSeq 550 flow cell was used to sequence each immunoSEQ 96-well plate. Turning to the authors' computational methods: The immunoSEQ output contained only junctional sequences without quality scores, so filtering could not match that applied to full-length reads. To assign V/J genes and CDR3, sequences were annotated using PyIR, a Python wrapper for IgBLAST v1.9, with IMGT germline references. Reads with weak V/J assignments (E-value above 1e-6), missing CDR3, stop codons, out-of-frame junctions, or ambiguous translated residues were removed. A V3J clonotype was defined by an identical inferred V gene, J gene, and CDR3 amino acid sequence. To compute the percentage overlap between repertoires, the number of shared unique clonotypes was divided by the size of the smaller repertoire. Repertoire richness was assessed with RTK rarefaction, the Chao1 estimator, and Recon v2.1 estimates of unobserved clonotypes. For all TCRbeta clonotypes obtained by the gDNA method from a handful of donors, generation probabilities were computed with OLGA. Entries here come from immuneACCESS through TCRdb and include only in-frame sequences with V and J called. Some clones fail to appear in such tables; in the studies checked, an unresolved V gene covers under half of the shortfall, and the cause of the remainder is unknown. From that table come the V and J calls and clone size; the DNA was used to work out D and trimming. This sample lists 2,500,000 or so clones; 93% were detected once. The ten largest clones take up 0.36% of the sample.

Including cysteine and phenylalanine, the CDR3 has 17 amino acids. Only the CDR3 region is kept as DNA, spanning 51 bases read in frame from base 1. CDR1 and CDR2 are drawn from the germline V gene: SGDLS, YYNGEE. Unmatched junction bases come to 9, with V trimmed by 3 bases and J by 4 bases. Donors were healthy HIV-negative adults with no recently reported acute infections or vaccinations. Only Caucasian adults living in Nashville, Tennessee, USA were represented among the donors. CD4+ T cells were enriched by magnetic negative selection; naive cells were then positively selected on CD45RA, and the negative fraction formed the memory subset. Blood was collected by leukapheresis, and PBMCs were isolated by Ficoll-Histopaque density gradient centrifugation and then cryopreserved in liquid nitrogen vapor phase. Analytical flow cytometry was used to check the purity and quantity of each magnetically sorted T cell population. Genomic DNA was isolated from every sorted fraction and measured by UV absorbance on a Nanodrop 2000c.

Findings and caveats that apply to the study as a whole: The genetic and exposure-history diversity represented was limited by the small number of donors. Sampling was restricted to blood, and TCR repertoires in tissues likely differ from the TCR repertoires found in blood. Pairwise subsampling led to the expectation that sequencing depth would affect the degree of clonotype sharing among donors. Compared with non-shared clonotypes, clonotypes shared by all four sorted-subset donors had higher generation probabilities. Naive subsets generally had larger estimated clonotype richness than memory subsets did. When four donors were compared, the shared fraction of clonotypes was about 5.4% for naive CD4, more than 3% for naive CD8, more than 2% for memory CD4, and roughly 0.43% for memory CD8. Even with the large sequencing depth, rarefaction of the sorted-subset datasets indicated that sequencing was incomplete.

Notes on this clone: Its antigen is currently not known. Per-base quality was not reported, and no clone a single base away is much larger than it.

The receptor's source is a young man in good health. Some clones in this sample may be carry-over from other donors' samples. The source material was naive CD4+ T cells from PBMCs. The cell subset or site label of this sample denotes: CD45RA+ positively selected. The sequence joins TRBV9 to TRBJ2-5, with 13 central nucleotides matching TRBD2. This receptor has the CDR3 CASSATQTSGRRETQYF. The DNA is TGTGCCAGCAGCGCCACACAGACTAGCGGGAGGAGAGAGACCCAGTACTTC. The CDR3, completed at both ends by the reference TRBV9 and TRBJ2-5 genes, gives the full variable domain DSGVTQTPKHLITATGQRVTLRCSPRSGDLSVYWYQQSLDQGLQFLIQYYNGEERAKGNILERFSAQQFPDLHSELNLSSLELGDSALYFCASSATQTSGRRETQYFGPGTRLLVL.